This TCR beta chain appears in the sequencing data of a study of cytomegalovirus exposure and HLA in healthy donors (dated by TCRdb to the late 2010s). Background on the whole study: An earlier analysis of several hundred of the donors reported 250 to 300 Gb of sequence data and 117 million unique TCR beta sequences from 150 million to 200 million T cells. Approximately 310 gigabases of sequencing data and 70 million to 100 million unique TCR sequences were included in an early release covering around 650 HLA-typed donors. Among the roughly 400 genotyped donors, about 83% belonged to the genetic ancestry cluster associated with self-reported Caucasian donors. The study aimed to test whether cataloging public T cell receptors could reveal signatures of past pathogen exposure. Using immunosequencing, the study profiled T cell repertoires from about 610 subjects and related those repertoires to cytomegalovirus serostatus. In addition to the first cohort of several hundred subjects, a separate validation cohort of some 120 different subjects was used. High-throughput TCR immunosequencing, statistical association of individual TCRs with disease status, and machine learning were combined to predict cytomegalovirus infection status. A later analysis re-examined previously published TCR beta repertoires from hundreds of donors and added high-resolution HLA genotyping to investigate patterns of TCR occurrence. Rather than using new phenotypic data, the later analysis identified candidate immune exposures from TCR beta sequences and from how often those sequences occurred across donors. To decide whether each TCR beta V gene segment behaved as functional or pseudogenic, an earlier analysis of some 600 of the donors relied on high-throughput TCR beta sequencing. Donor age, sex, ethnicity and CMV serostatus were collected together with the repertoire data. In a later genetic analysis, genome-wide SNP genotypes for 398 of the 666 donors were used, and that subset was treated as a discovery cohort. All discovery cohort repertoires had been generated on a single sequencing platform. Both class I and class II loci were covered by HLA typing, at four-digit resolution. Typing coverage differed by locus: A, B, C, DRB1 and DQB1 were typed in about 629-630 donors, DQA1 in around 500, DPA1 in some 600, and DPB1 in roughly 450. Four to six DR-DQ haplotypes were handled as single units for association and clustering because linkage in the cohort was strong. Across about 370 genotyped donors of the cohort, an average of approximately 240,000 unique TCR beta nucleotide sequences per donor were sequenced, and 15% to 20% of those sequences were non-productive.

Library generation was performed with the immunoSEQ multiplex PCR assay. A mixture of 60 forward primers for TCR Vbeta segments and 13 reverse primers for TCR Jbeta segments was used in the multiplex PCR. The CDR3 region of rearranged TCR beta genes was amplified from genomic DNA by a multiplex PCR assay. The amplified TCR beta libraries were sequenced on the Illumina HiSeq System as 87-base-pair reads. Concerning the study's data processing: A later analysis tallied tens of millions of unique TCR beta chains across the 666 repertoires, and some 10 million of those chains were shared by two or more donors. Raw reads were error-corrected and collapsed into unique sequences by a nearest-neighbor algorithm in which closely related sequences were merged to remove PCR and sequencing errors. V, D and J gene segments were assigned by aligning CDR3 sequences to IMGT reference sequences. For a sequence to be retained, a match of at least six nucleotides to both a V gene segment and a J gene segment was required. Rearrangements were classified as productive when the CDR3 lacked stop codons and remained in frame with V and J, and all other rearrangements were classified as non-productive. CDR3 was defined according to IMGT convention as the region running from the second conserved V-encoded cysteine to the conserved J-encoded phenylalanine. The earlier analysis of roughly 590 of the donors excluded any sequence lacking an unambiguous match to a single V gene segment. An earlier analysis of almost 600 of the donors classified V segments as functional when productive rearrangements were above 56.7% and as segregating when the standard deviation between donors was above 5%. To diagnose cytomegalovirus status from the catalog of TCR beta chain sequences, a statistical classification framework was built. In a later analysis, TCR nucleotide sequences were compared against IMGT/GENE-DB human TR gene sequences so that V and J genes could be assigned. A later analysis assigned CDR3 sequences and most-parsimonious VDJ recombination scenarios with the TCRdist pipeline. In a later analysis, every TCR beta chain was defined by the combination of its CDR3 amino acid sequence and its V-gene family, and reads without a unique V-gene family were dropped. A later analysis removed roughly 590 highly shared, low-generation-probability nucleotide sequences to deal with suspected cross-contamination and a sequencing artifact. In a later analysis, a clonal expansion index was calculated for each public chain from normalized within-repertoire ranks of inferred template counts. In a later analysis, generation probabilities were computed with a VDJ recombination model fitted to out-of-frame rearrangements, and the resulting probabilities were checked against IGoR. In a later analysis, hypergeometric tests were used to score TCR-TCR, TCR-HLA and TCR-CMV co-occurrence, with a repertoire-size bias correction applied to TCR pairs. To estimate false discovery rates, a later analysis permuted the HLA or CMV assignments 20 times. In a later analysis, co-occurring TCRs were grouped using DBSCAN, and TCRdist sequence similarity was added for clustering within HLA-allele-positive subsets. Repertoires with fewer than 30,000 or more than 120,000 public chains were left out of co-occurrence clustering, as were a handful of repertoires with anomalous nucleotide sharing. TCRdb obtained this table from immuneACCESS and retained in-frame rearrangements with V and J assigned. These tables miss some clones; where compared with another copy, unresolved V genes account for less than half of the shortfall, and the remainder is unexplained. V, J and clone size are those of that table, while D and trimming were read from the DNA. For this sample the table gives roughly 100,000 clones, of which 75% to 90% were detected only once. The ten biggest clones cover 6% to 8% of the sample.

Broad study findings and their caveats: Strong co-occurrence of HLA alleles, especially DR and DQ, made assigning TCR associations to individual alleles difficult. Specific HLA alleles were associated with over 15,000 TCR beta sequences at a false discovery rate of 0.05 in a later analysis. A cluster of highly shared sequence variants was judged likely to be a technical artifact of the sequencing pipeline. Most TCR sequences were seen in very few donors, while some public TCRs were found in many individuals. According to a later analysis, most CMV-associated TCR beta chains appeared to be HLA-restricted, and the HLA associations seemed to be driven largely by CMV exposure. HLA typing was unavailable for some donors at each locus, so association tests used only the typed subset. The only immune exposure information available for the cohort was CMV serostatus. The classifier was reported to diagnose cytomegalovirus status with high specificity and sensitivity in both the original and validation cohorts. Broadly in line with IMGT annotations, most TCR beta V segments showed up in productive rearrangements about 87% or about 30% of the time in an earlier analysis of several hundred of the donors. Because counts were too low, seventeen rarely observed V segments, including chromosome 9 orphons, were excluded from the earlier analysis of about 500 of the donors. According to the authors, the approach could potentially be generalized to other disease states and immunological phenotypes. A later genetic analysis reported fewer N-insertions in productive TCRs among donors in an Asian-associated ancestry cluster than the roughly 700-donor mean. Correlated functional status among segregating V segments might be attributable to linkage disequilibrium, but an unknown experimental factor could not be ruled out. A later analysis found that TCR association rates varied across HLA loci, with DRB1 alleles showing the most associated TCRs and HLA-C alleles the fewest. In a later genetic analysis, a missense DCLRE1C variant was associated with V-gene and J-gene trimming of TCR beta chains, and the association was replicated in an independent cohort. In a later analysis, several top co-occurrence clusters were reported to appear linked to parvovirus B19, influenza, CMV and Epstein-Barr virus. Only TCR beta chains were sequenced in this cohort, and the absence of alpha or paired-chain data limited detectable features. In vitro tests confirmed that a few of the cytomegalovirus-associated TCR beta chains recognize cytomegalovirus antigens. The study gave a list of roughly 150 TCR beta chains associated with cytomegalovirus. A further reported finding was that TCR beta sequences accurately predicted the HLA-A and HLA-B alleles for most subjects in the first cohort. The 87-base-pair reads could not distinguish some IMGT-functional V segments, including TRBV6-2 and TRBV6-3, so those segments were excluded. A later analysis found that HLA-associated TCR beta chains were more clonally expanded and had lower generation probabilities than equally common non-associated chains. Sequencing depth was assumed to be roughly uniform across donors in the presence/absence analyses, though that assumption may not hold.

The cohort comprised 670 or so healthy bone marrow donors. At the time of sampling, every cohort member was nominally healthy, though immune exposures that went unrecorded were likely present. The donor tested CMV seropositive and was one of the 289 seropositive cohort members. A peripheral blood sample was collected from each donor, and TCR beta sequencing was performed on peripheral blood mononuclear cells. Genomic DNA was extracted from the blood cell samples with the Qiagen DNeasy Blood Extraction Kit. As concerns this clone: Its antigen target is currently unknown. Base-call qualities are not available, and no considerably larger clone is one nucleotide away.

From the cysteine through the phenylalanine, the CDR3 covers 19 amino acids. The retained sequence is limited to the CDR3, 57 bases, with the frame set at the first base. The germline V gene specifies MGHRA as CDR1 and YSYEKL as CDR2. V and J are trimmed by 1 base and 5 bases, and the gene matches miss 15 bases of the junction. Sequenced sample: PBMCs. In this chain, TRBV4-1 is recombined with TRBJ2-7, with 12 bases in between that match TRBD2. This TCR derives from a young man in good health and CMV-seropositive. The nucleotides are TGCGCCAGCAGCCAAGCCCCGACTAGCGGGGGTTCATCTCGGGACGAGCAGTACTTC. It encodes CASSQAPTSGGSSRDEQYF.